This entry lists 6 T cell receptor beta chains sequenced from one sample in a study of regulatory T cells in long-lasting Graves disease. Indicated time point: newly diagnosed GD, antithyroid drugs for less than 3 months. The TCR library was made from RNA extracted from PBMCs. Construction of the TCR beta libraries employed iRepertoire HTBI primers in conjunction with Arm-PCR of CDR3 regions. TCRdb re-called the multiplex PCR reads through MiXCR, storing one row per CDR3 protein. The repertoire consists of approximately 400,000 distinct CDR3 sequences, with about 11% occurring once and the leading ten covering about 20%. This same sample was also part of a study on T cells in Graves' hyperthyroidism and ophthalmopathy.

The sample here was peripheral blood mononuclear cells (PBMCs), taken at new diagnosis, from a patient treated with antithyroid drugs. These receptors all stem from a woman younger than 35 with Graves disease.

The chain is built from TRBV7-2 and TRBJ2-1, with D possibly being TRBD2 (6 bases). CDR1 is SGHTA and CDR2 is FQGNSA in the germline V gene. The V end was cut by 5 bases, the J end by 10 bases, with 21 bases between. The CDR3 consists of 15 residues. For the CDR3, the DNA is TGTGCCAGCAGCATAACCGGGACCCCTCGGGGGGAGCAGTTCTTC. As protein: CASSITGTPRGEQFF. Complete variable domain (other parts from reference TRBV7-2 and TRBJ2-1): GAGVSQSPSNKVTEKGKDVELRCDPISGHTALYWYRQSLGQGLEFLIYFQGNSAPDKSGLPSDRFSAERTGGSVSTLTIQRTQQEDSAVYLCASSITGTPRGEQFFGPGTRLTVL.

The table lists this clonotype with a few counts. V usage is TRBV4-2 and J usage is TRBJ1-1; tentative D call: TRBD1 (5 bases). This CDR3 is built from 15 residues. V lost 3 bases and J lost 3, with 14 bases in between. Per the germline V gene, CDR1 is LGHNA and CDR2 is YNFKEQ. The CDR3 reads CASSHLRGSDTEAFF. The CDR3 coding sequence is TGTGCCAGCAGCCACTTGAGGGGCTCGGACACTGAAGCTTTCTTT.

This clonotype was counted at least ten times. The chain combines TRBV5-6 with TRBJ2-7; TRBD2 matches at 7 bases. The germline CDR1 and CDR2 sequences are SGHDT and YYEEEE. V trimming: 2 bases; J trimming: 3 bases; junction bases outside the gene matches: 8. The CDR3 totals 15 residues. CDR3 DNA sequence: TGTGCCAGCAGCTTTTTACGGGAGCGGGGCTACGAGCAGTACTTC. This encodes CASSFLRERGYEQYF.

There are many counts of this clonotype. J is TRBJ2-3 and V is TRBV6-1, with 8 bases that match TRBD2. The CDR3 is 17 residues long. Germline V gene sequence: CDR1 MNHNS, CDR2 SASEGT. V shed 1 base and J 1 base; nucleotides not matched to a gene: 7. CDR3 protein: CASSEDGGAFGTDTQYF. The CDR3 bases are TGTGCCAGCAGTGAAGACGGGGGGGCCTTCGGCACAGATACGCAGTATTTT.

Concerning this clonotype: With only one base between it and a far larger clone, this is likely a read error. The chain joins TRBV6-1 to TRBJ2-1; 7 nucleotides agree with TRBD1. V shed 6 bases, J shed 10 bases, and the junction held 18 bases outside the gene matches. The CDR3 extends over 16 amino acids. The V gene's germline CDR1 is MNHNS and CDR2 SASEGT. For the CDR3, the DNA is TGTGCCAGCAGGCAAGATTTAGGGGGCAAAACCTACGAGCAGTTCTTC. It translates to CASRQDLGGKTYEQFF.

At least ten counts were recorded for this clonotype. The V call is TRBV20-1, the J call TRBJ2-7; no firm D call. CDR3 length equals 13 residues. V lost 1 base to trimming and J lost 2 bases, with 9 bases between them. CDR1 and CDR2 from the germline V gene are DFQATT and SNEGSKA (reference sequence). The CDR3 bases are TGCAGTGCTAGAGGGGCAGAAACCTACGAGCAGTACTTC. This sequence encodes CSARGAETYEQYF.